A single sample is the source of the 8 T cell receptor beta chains below, sequenced in a study of early T cells in non-severe SARS-CoV-2 infection. TCRdb fed the 5' RACE reads into MiXCR, producing one record per CDR3 protein. The sample lists some 98,000 distinct CDR3 sequences; around 17% were seen once. Sequenced input: whole blood. Every receptor here comes from an adult who was a healthcare worker with PCR-confirmed SARS-CoV-2 infection or an uninfected control (not recorded which).

This clonotype was counted a few times. The chain links TRBV6-2 or TRBV6-3 to TRBJ1-3; D gene uncertain. Germline CDR1 MNHEY, CDR2 SVGEGT. The V end lost 8 bases, the J end lost 0 bases, and 11 bases lay between the germline ends. The CDR3 is 14 amino acids. The chain's CDR3 is CASGSSNSGNTIYF. The CDR3 coding sequence is TGTGCCAGCGGTTCGTCAAACTCTGGAAACACCATATATTTT.

The genes are TRBV9 and TRBJ2-2, with a possible D match to TRBD2 (5 bases). The CDR3 runs 15 residues. Germline V gene lookup returns CDR1 SGDLS and CDR2 YYNGEE. Trimming pared 0 bases from V and 2 bases from J, leaving 8 bases between. The CDR3, as DNA: TGTGCCAGCAGCGTAGGGACTCCCAACACCGGGGAGCTGTTTTTT. It encodes CASSVGTPNTGELFF.

In its sample, this clonotype was seen a few times. The V call is TRBV9, the J call TRBJ1-2; D might be TRBD1 (6 bases). This CDR3 is 13 amino acids long. Per the germline V gene, CDR1 is SGDLS and CDR2 is YYNGEE. Trimming cost V 2 bases and J 4 bases, with 9 bases left between them. The CDR3 sequence: CASSVDSGYGYTF. In DNA, the CDR3 is TGTGCCAGCAGCGTGGACAGTGGCTATGGCTACACCTTC.

There are a few counts of this clonotype. The V call is TRBV7-6, the J call TRBJ2-2; tentatively, D is TRBD1 (6 bases). CDR1 and CDR2 from the germline V gene are SGHVS and FNYEAQ. This CDR3 contains 14 residues. V lost 5 bases, J lost 6 bases, and 13 bases lay in between. DNA of the CDR3: TGTGCCAGCAGCAATACAGGGACACCCGGGGAGCTGTTTTTT. As protein: CASSNTGTPGELFF. The full variable domain, its missing parts supplied by reference TRBV7-6 and TRBJ2-2, is GAGVSQSPRYKVTKRGQDVALRCDPISGHVSLYWYRQALGQGPEFLTYFNYEAQQDKSGLPNDRFSAERPEGSISTLTIQRTEQRDSAMYRCASSNTGTPGELFFGEGSRLTVL.

The table lists this clonotype with a few counts. The chain carries TRBV23-1 and TRBJ2-3; the match to TRBD2 covers 11 bases. TRBV23-1 falls under the ORF class, with uncertain function. Trimming removed 4 bases from V and 4 bases from J; junction bases left unmatched: 10. This CDR3 is 17 amino acids long. CDR3 loop: CASSLPLAGGGSDTQYF. The CDR3 nucleotides are TGCGCCAGCAGTCTTCCCCTAGCGGGAGGTGGGTCAGATACGCAGTATTTT.

This clonotype has a handful of counts. The rearrangement links TRBV29-1 to TRBJ1-2; 9 nucleotides line up with TRBD1. CDR1 SQVTM and CDR2 ANQGSEA come from the germline V gene. The CDR3 extends over 12 amino acids. V lost 4 bases to trimming and J lost 6 bases; unmatched junction nucleotides: 3. This chain's CDR3 is CSVVGTGHGYTF. CDR3 bases: TGCAGCGTTGTGGGGACAGGGCATGGCTACACCTTC.

The V gene is TRBV2, the J gene TRBJ2-7; D not certain. The V and J ends lost 10 bases and 4 bases respectively, with 8 bases between them. This CDR3 is 10 amino acids long. The V gene's germline CDR1 is SNHLY and CDR2 FYNNEI. The CDR3 DNA reads TGTGCCACCATGGGGTACGAGCAGTACTTC. As protein: CATMGYEQYF.

This clonotype turned up a few times. This sequence joins TRBV27 and TRBJ2-7; TRBD1 might be the D (5 bases). Trimming pared 5 bases from V and 2 bases from J, leaving 10 bases between. Per germline, CDR1 MNHEY and CDR2 SMNVEV (reference sequence). CDR3 size: 13 residues. CDR3: CASSTGSAYEQYF. CDR3 nucleotide sequence: TGTGCCAGCAGTACAGGATCAGCCTACGAGCAGTACTTC.